The T cell receptor beta chain under discussion was sequenced for a study of blood T cells in healthy people across ages (dated by TCRdb to between 2014 and 2017). About the study as a whole: In model experiments, template switching captured about one uniquely barcoded TCR beta cDNA molecule for every two T cells. The donors were split into four age groups: young (average about 15 years), middle-aged (roughly 39), aged (about 62) and long-lived (roughly 80). To avoid experimental bias, donors of different ages were distributed randomly across sequencing lanes. Using the same blood draw, the study looked at two additional independent replicas of 1 million unique cDNA reads for two donors, one aged 18 to 30 and the other aged 80 or older. Using deep sequencing normalized with unique cDNA molecular identifiers, the study measured how TCR beta repertoire diversity changes with age. The study at large found these results: Estimates of total diversity based on one million sequenced T cells were regarded as lower bounds and as underestimates. Observed TCR beta diversity per million T cells fell roughly linearly with age, and a significant reduction was already apparent by age approximately 40. Bulk unsorted PBMC profiling prevented conclusive comparison of naive and antigen-experienced compartments. Observed TCR beta diversity correlated strongly with the percentage of naive T cells measured by flow cytometry. Because donor CMV infection status was unknown, age-related changes in expanded clonotypes were potentially confounded. Compared with the aged group, the long-lived group had more naive CD4+ T cells, fewer expanded clones and increased TCR diversity, a pattern suggesting age selection.

The library was built by means of 5' RACE. Sequencing used an Illumina HiSeq 2500. The second PCR ran for about 6 to 11 cycles and used a J-beta primer mix along with a sample-barcoded 5' primer. A template-switch 5' adaptor carrying 12 random nucleotides introduced a unique molecular identifier onto each TCR beta cDNA molecule. Each sample yielded at least 3 million CDR3-containing paired-end reads. First-strand cDNA was synthesized from all RNA with the Mint cDNA synthesis kit, primed by a TRBC-specific oligonucleotide. Following uracil-DNA glycosylase treatment, all cDNA underwent a first 18-cycle PCR with the universal primers M1SS and BC2_uni_R. As for the original processing: For normalization, 1 million high-quality reads, each with a distinct molecular identifier, were randomly selected from each sample. Reads sharing molecular identifiers were discarded rather than binned into consensus sequences. MiTCR, run with a Q25 quality threshold and the strictest error-elimination algorithm, handled CDR3 identification, clonotype clustering and error correction. A nonparametric unseen species model using Euler transformation provided a lower-bound estimate of total TCR beta diversity. Through fastp at Q25 and MiXCR, TCRdb rebuilt clones from the public reads, retaining in-frame beta chains. For every CDR3 protein sequence, its rows merge into one entry that carries the most common genes and DNA. The V and J calls shown here were made by TCRdb, not taken from the authors' results. The sample contains around 800,000 distinct CDR3 sequences, under 55% of them found a single time. The leading ten clones occupy 15% to 25% of the sample.

This clonotype was seen repeatedly, ten times or more. It has no known antigen specificity. The input lacks base qualities; no much larger clone sits a single base away. The trim is 5 bases for V and 4 bases for J, with a gap of 11 bases between the germline ends. Including the terminal cysteine and phenylalanine, the CDR3 comprises 13 residues. The DNA shown is the 39-base CDR3, in frame from base 1. The germline V gene (reference sequence) specifies MNHEY as CDR1 and SMNVEV as CDR2. The donors were under 40 Caucasian individuals from Russia, aged 6 to 90 years, who were systemically healthy. Each donor gave 9 to 10 milliliters of peripheral blood, collected into EDTA-treated Vacutainer tubes. Ficoll-Paque density-gradient centrifugation was used to isolate PBMCs, with at least 6.5 million obtained per sample. Total RNA was extracted from PBMCs with Trizol reagent, with at least 5 micrograms obtained per sample. For every donor, an aliquot of PBMCs went through flow cytometry to measure the percentages of naive CD45RAhigh/CD27high T cells.

Sequencing was performed on blood. This TCR was sampled from a man aged 60 to 75 in good health. The chain is encoded by TRBV27 joined to TRBJ2-5; the D segment could be TRBD1, given 7 matching bases. The CDR3 protein is CASSHQGGETQYF. The DNA is TGTGCCAGCAGTCACCAGGGGGGAGAGACCCAGTACTTC.